The rows below give T cell receptor beta chains drawn from one sample of a study of control samples from healthy donors and cancer patients. This table comes from immunoSEQ multiplex PCR, and its TCRdb copy is limited to in-frame clones, with some not included. The data hold approximately 82,000 clones, with approximately 93% observed a single time. Specimen: PBMCs. The receptors originated from a woman aged 35 to 49 with lung cancer. CDR3s include the opening cysteine and the closing phenylalanine or tryptophan. A D gene is named only where the DNA matches it firmly.

j_call v_call d_call cdr3_aa
TRBJ1-5 TRBV7-9 TRBD1 CASSLQGAQHF
TRBJ1-4 TRBV7-9 TRBD1 CASSLVSSGTANEKLFF
TRBJ1-2 TRBV29-1 NA CSVTSGANGYTF
TRBJ2-4 TRBV11-3 NA CASSLGVWGQGNNIQYF
TRBJ1-1 TRBV20-1 NA CSASGGGEVRNTEAFF
TRBJ2-1 TRBV5-8 TRBD2 CASRSAGAAGGHEQFF
TRBJ1-6 TRBV7-6 NA CASSPTGRGNFYSPLHF
TRBJ1-3 TRBV5-1 NA CASSLFRGSGNTIYF
TRBJ2-1 TRBV3-1/TRBV3-2 TRBD2 CASSQVAGGPHEQFF
TRBJ2-2 TRBV2 NA CASSEGTLGTGELFF
TRBJ2-3 TRBV3-1/TRBV3-2 NA CASSQEAVGSTDTQYF
TRBJ1-1 TRBV7-9 NA CASRLREVNTPEAFF
TRBJ2-2 TRBV27 TRBD2 CASSLSPASGASPGELFF
TRBJ2-1 TRBV12-5 NA CASGLAILGGGRGLDWNEQFF
TRBJ2-5 TRBV30 NA CAWSGVLYQETQYF
TRBJ2-7 TRBV5-4 NA CASSFAGTLLSYEQYF
TRBJ2-1 TRBV15 NA CATSNRDTVRNEQFF
TRBJ2-1 TRBV11-2 TRBD1 CASSIGQAVFNEQFF
TRBJ2-1 TRBV30 NA CAWRTLHRGASSYNEQFF
TRBJ1-1 TRBV3-1/TRBV3-2 TRBD1 CASSQGQGMTEAFF
TRBJ1-2 TRBV28 TRBD1 CATAGTGGYYGYTF